This T cell receptor beta chain was documented in a study of T cell responses to AZD1222 COVID-19 vaccine (dated by TCRdb to the early 2020s). Regarding the study in general: A total of 233 trial participants underwent TCR sequencing, of whom 207 received two doses of AZD1222 and about 26 received two doses of the MenACWY control vaccine. Trial participants were enrolled by age into subgroups of 18-55, 56-69 and 70-plus years, and around 140, 26 and 57 TCR-sequenced participants, respectively, were included in these subgroups. The study at large found these results: Epitopes outside the regions mutated in the B.1.351 and B.1.1.7 variants were reportedly recognized by nearly half of the unique spike-specific TCRs. Because no day 14 peak-response samples were available, repertoires were characterized only after the peak T cell response. Participants were mostly white British, with more females than males. The authors suggested clonal diversity may have been underestimated. In the small 56-69-year group, the increase in depth fell short of significance, most likely because of low power. Vaccine-associated CD4 TCRs spanned the whole spike protein, with dominant responses in regions 160-218 and 743-854. Conclusions about previously exposed vaccinees are limited, since just a handful of AZD1222 recipients were seropositive for SARS-CoV-2 at baseline. After two AZD1222 doses, both the breadth and the depth of spike-specific TCRs were significantly higher than at day 0 and than in MenACWY recipients.

Sequences SGHAT (CDR1) and FQNNGV (CDR2) are obtained from the germline V gene. From the cysteine through the phenylalanine, the CDR3 covers 15 amino acids. This entry keeps only the CDR3 DNA: 45 bases, framed from base 1. Deletion took 5 bases off V and 0 bases off J, with a span of 14 bases between the germline ends. The CDR3 regions of human TCRbeta chains were subjected to immunosequencing. The source study handled its data this way. TCRs in the repertoires were matched against a reference library of SARS-CoV-2-specific TCRs that had been generated with the MIRA antigen-specificity platform. Breadth meant the fraction of unique TCRs that were SARS-CoV-2-associated, whereas depth meant the fraction of total T cells that were SARS-CoV-2-associated. Using the MIRA data, each spike-specific TCR was mapped to the spike region that the TCR reacts to and placed in a CD4 or CD8 class. Log10-transformed breadth and depth values were compared by one-way ANOVA with Sidak's multiple comparisons tests. The source is immuneACCESS, and TCRdb retained only in-frame sequences with V and J called. Part of the clones is not carried over; for the studies checked, unresolved V genes explain less than half of this, and the remainder is unexplained. V, J and clone size were drawn from that table, and D and trimming were deduced from the DNA. The sample has roughly 180,000 clones on record, 91% of them singletons. Over 1.5% of the sample is in the top ten clones.

The meaning of the sample's time point label: about 28 days (+/-7) after the second vaccine dose. Because spike-specific TCR depth and breadth did not differ between the two schedules, AZD1222 recipients who got a second dose at roughly 4 weeks were pooled with those who got a second dose at roughly 12 weeks. Vaccinee samples were obtained from the UK trials COV001 and COV002, which included a single-blind randomized controlled phase 2/3 trial of AZD1222 (ChAdOx1 nCoV-19) in healthy adults. Trial participant PBMC samples were collected at day 0 and day 28 after the second dose for TCRbeta chain sequencing. Concerning this clone: The target of this receptor is not known. It has no much larger one-base neighbor in the sample; base qualities were not kept.

Sequencing used peripheral blood, obtained 28 days after the second AZD1222 dose. This receptor was identified in an adult who received the AZD1222 COVID-19 vaccine. The rearrangement joined TRBV11-2 to TRBJ2-7; possibly the D gene is TRBD2, per 6 matching bases. The CDR3 corresponds to CASSPRRVRSYEQYF. The nucleotide sequence reads as follows: TGTGCCAGCAGCCCCCGGAGGGTGCGCTCCTACGAGCAGTACTTC.